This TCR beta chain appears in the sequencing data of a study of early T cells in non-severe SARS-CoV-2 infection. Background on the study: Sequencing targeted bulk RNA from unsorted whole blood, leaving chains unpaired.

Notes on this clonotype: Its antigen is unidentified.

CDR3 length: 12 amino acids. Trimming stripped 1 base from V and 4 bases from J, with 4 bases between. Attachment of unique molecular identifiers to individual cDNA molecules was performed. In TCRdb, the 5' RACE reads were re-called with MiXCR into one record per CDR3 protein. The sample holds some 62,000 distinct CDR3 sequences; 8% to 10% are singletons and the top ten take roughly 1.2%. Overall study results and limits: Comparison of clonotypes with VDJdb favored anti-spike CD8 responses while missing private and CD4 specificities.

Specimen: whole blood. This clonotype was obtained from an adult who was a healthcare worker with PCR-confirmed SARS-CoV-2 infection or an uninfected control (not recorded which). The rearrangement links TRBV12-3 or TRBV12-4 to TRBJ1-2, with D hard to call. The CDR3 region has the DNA TGTGCCAGCAGTTTAGACATCTATGGCTACACCTTC. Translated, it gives CASSLDIYGYTF.